The clone carrying this TCR beta chain has a single count. Its matching antigen is unknown. The record originates from a study of T-cell reconstitution after alpha-beta-depleted transplantation in children. Germline lookup yields CDR1 SGHRS and CDR2 YFSETQ. Trimming removed 1 base from V and 2 bases from J, with 11 bases in between. This CDR3 is 15 amino acids long. A TCRbeta library incorporating unique molecular identifiers was prepared. MiXCR, applied by TCRdb to the PCR reads, yields one record per CDR3 protein. This table holds 530,000 or so distinct CDR3 sequences, 27% found once. Overall study findings and caveats: Approximately two months post-transplant, alpha-beta T cells reportedly originated from several hundred expanded graft clones. It was surviving recipient T cells and thymic progenitors that gave some patients high TCRbeta diversity at day 60. A year post-transplant, T-cell counts and diversity derived mostly from newly produced T cells.

The sequence came from a boy less than two years old with Wiskott-Aldrich syndrome, due to receive a stem cell transplant. The sample consisted of PBMCs, taken before TCRalphabeta/CD19-depleted stem cell transplant. V usage is TRBV5-1 and J usage is TRBJ2-3, with D possibly being TRBD1 or TRBD2 (7 bases each). The CDR3 loop reads CASSLQGGNTDTQYF. The CDR3, as DNA: TGCGCCAGCAGCTTGCAGGGGGGGAACACAGATACGCAGTATTTT.